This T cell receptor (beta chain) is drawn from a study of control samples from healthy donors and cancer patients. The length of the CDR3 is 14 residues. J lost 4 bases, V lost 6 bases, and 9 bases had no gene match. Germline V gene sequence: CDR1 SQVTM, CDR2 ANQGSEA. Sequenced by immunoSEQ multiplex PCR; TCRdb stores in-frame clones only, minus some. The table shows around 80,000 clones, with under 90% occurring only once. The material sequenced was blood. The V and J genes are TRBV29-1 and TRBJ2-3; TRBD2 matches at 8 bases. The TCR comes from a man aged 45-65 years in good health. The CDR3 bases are TGCAGCGTCACTCCAGCGGGGGTACCAGATACGCAGTATTTT. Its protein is CSVTPAGVPDTQYF.